This TCR beta chain was sequenced for a study of vaccination effects on CD4 cells after COVID-19. Of note for this clone: Its matching antigen is unknown.

Study-level results: Both infection-induced and vaccine-induced clones contracted markedly at late post-vaccination timepoints.

Clones were sequenced by immunoSEQ multiplex PCR, and TCRdb holds only the in-frame ones, with some missing. There are over 45,000 clones in the sample; 65% to 80% occur only once, and around 3.3% lies in the top ten. Trimming cost V 3 bases and J 0 bases; bases outside gene matches: 6. CDR1 LNHNV and CDR2 YYDKDF come from the germline V gene (reference sequence). The CDR3 sequence is 17 residues long. Subsequent to a culture period of around eleven days, CD4+ T cells were isolated. Days 3 and 7 were when half the medium was replaced with IL-2 medium. The chain recombines TRBV15 with TRBJ2-4, with 9 bases fitting TRBD2. The specimen was CD4+ T cells from PBMCs cultured without peptide, collected before COVID-19 vaccination. The TCR sequence derives from a human donor who received a COVID-19 vaccine. The CDR3 bases are TGTGCCACCAGCAGTACCTTAGCGGGAGTAGCCAAAAACATTCAGTACTTC. The encoded protein is CATSSTLAGVAKNIQYF.